This TCR beta chain was sequenced during a study of shared clonotypes between healthy human individuals (dated by TCRdb to between 2020 and 2021). Turning to the overall study: The cohort included a few men and a couple of women between 18 and 49 years of age. The study deeply sequenced blood TCR repertoires of about 5 healthy adults to estimate repertoire size and the extent of clonotype sharing between individuals. To increase sequencing depth and limit assay-specific biases, TCR repertoire library preparation and sequencing were carried out by different laboratories using diverse techniques. For each donor, CD4 naive and CD4 memory were each given three plates, CD8 naive was given two plates, and CD8 memory was given one plate. Each donor's leukapheresis produced roughly between roughly 0.85 and 9.5 billion PBMCs. The research as a whole found: Sampling was restricted to blood, and TCR repertoires in tissues likely differ from the TCR repertoires found in blood. When a few donors were compared, the shared fraction of clonotypes was 5% to 6.5% for naive CD4, 3.5% to 4% for naive CD8, 2.3% for memory CD4, and roughly 0.43% for memory CD8. The genetic and exposure-history diversity represented was limited by the small number of donors. Pairwise subsampling led to the expectation that sequencing depth would affect the degree of clonotype sharing among donors. Naive subsets generally had larger estimated clonotype richness than memory subsets did. Compared with non-shared clonotypes, the clonotypes found in all four sorted-subset donors had higher generation probabilities. Even with the large sequencing depth, rarefaction of the sorted-subset datasets indicated that sequencing was incomplete.

The CDR3 contains 21 residues, cysteine and phenylalanine counted. Of all the DNA, just the CDR3 is kept, 63 bases in frame from base 1. V was cut back by 1 base and J by 0 bases, leaving a gap of 25 bases between them. The germline V gene provides CDR1 SGHDN and CDR2 FVKESK. Points on this clone: The target of this receptor is not known. Base qualities are missing; no much larger clone stands one base away.

Healthy HIV-negative adults with no recently reported acute infections or vaccinations were included as donors. All donors were Caucasian adults living in Nashville, Tennessee, USA. CD4+ T cells were enriched through magnetic negative selection, after which naive cells were positively selected on CD45RA and the remaining negative fraction served as the memory subset. Blood was collected by leukapheresis, and PBMCs were isolated by Ficoll-Histopaque density gradient centrifugation and then cryopreserved in liquid nitrogen vapor phase. Purity and quantity of every magnetically sorted T cell population were checked by analytical flow cytometry. Genomic DNA was isolated from each sorted fraction and quantified by UV absorbance on a Nanodrop 2000c. Using the deep immunoSEQ assay, TCR CDR3 regions were amplified from genomic DNA by multiplex PCR. Extracted genomic DNA from each cell subset was distributed evenly across all wells of several immunoSEQ 96-well plates, and each plate was treated as a replicate. For sorted subsets, around 0.2 ug of genomic DNA, equivalent to 30,000 or so T cell genomes, went into each replicate PCR. Purified libraries were quantified with a Qubit 3.0 fluorometer, sized on a Bioanalyzer 2100, and re-quantified with the KAPA Library Quantification kit. A separate single-read 150-cycle Illumina NextSeq 550 flow cell was used to sequence each immunoSEQ 96-well plate. The authors processed their data as follows. Because only junctional sequences without quality scores were contained in the immunoSEQ output, filtering matching that applied to full-length reads could not be performed. Sequences were annotated with PyIR, a Python wrapper for IgBLAST v1.9, and V/J genes and CDR3 were assigned using IMGT germline references. Reads with weak V/J assignments (E-value above 1e-6), missing CDR3, stop codons, out-of-frame junctions, or ambiguous translated residues were removed. A V3J clonotype was defined by an identical inferred V gene, J gene, and CDR3 amino acid sequence. Percentage overlap between repertoires was computed as shared unique clonotypes divided by the size of the smaller repertoire. Three approaches were used to assess repertoire richness: RTK rarefaction, the Chao1 estimator, and Recon v2.1 estimates of unobserved clonotypes. Generation probabilities were computed with OLGA for all TCRbeta clonotypes obtained by the gDNA method from four donors. Here the immuneACCESS table is served through TCRdb, limited to in-frame sequences with V and J called. Missing clones are a known gap in these copies; in checked studies unresolved V genes cover under half, and the rest lacks a known reason. That table supplies the V and J calls and clone size; D and trimming were determined from the DNA. Recorded for this sample are over a million clones; approximately 98.5% of them occurred a single time. The top ten clones comprise under 0.45% of the sample.

Sequenced material: naive CD4+ T cells sorted from blood. What this sample's cell subset or site label stands for: CD45RA+ positively selected. This receptor was obtained from a man aged 30-40 years in good health. The chain is assembled from TRBV14 and TRBJ2-1; a weak D assignment points to TRBD1 (6 bases agree). The nucleotide sequence reads TGTGCCAGCAGCCAAGTGAAAGGGCCAACTCAAAAAGGGGGCTCCTACAATGAGCAGTTCTTC. It encodes CASSQVKGPTQKGGSYNEQFF.